This section outlines one TCR beta chain sequence together with its context. Its antigen is unidentified. A modified ARM-PCR protocol with three rounds of nested PCR amplified TCRbeta. MiXCR was run by TCRdb on the multiplex PCR reads, yielding one entry per CDR3 protein. The sample includes 35,000 to 55,000 distinct CDR3 sequences, around three fifths of them seen just once. The entry originates in a study of tumor and adjacent non-tumor tissue in lung cancer. General study points: Compared with tumor, normal lung showed significantly lower TCR diversity. Patients with more diverse tumor TCRs had worse survival. Tumor repertoires had a smaller top 100 clone share than normal lung.

CDR1 and CDR2 from the germline V gene are SGHRS and YFSETQ. Trimming cost V 7 bases and J 5 bases; bases outside gene matches: 7. CDR3 size: 14 residues. RNA was extracted from bulk tissue without any cell sorting. This non-tumor lung sample came from over 3 cm beyond the tumor edge. Between August and November 2014, newly diagnosed, chemotherapy-naive lung cancer patients underwent thoracic surgery in China. Material for sequencing was distant non-tumor lung tissue. The chain joins TRBV5-1 to TRBJ2-1, with 9 bases aligning to TRBD2. This TCR was recovered from a man aged 50 to 59 with non-small cell lung cancer. Written as DNA, the CDR3 is TGCGCCAGCCGCGGGGGGGTTGCGCACAATGAGCAGTTCTTC. Protein sequence: CASRGGVAHNEQFF.